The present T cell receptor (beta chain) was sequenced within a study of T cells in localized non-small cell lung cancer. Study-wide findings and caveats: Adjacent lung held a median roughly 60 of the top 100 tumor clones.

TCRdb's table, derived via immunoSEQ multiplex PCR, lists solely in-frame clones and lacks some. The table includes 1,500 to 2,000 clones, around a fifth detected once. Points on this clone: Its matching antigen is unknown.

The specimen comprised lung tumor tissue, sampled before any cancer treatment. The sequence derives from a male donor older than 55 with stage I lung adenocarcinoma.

CDR3 DNA: TGTGCCAGCAGCGCGACTAGCGTGGGGGAGACCCAGTACTTC. Protein product: CASSATSVGETQYF. V and J are TRBV9 and TRBJ2-5; TRBD2 matches at 8 bases. Germline V CDR1 and CDR2: SGDLS, YYNGEE. Trimming cost V 3 bases and J 5 bases; bases outside gene matches: 6. The CDR3 contains 14 residues.